Following are 25 T cell receptor beta chains from one sample sequenced in a study of CXCR3-negative and CXCR3-positive naive CD8 T cells. Overall study findings and caveats: TRB CDR3 hydrophobicity was greater in CXCR3-positive naive cells than in CXCR3-negative naive cells.

Their antigens remain unidentified. It was by 5' RACE with UMI labels that the TRB cDNA libraries were prepared. TCRdb re-analyzed the 5' RACE reads; it lists each CDR3 protein once, without DNA. Its table lists around 60,000 distinct CDR3 sequences. The sequenced sample was naive CXCR3+ CD8+ T cells from blood. Subset reported: CD45RO-CCR7+CD27+CD95- naive CD8+ T cells expressing CXCR3 (TNR3+). These receptors all stem from a human donor in good health. Some clones in this sample may be carry-over from other donors' samples.

The gene calls are TRBV29-1 and TRBJ2-5. The CDR3 consists of 13 residues. Germline CDR1 is SQVTM and CDR2 is ANQGSEA. The CDR3 region is CSVFRGFQETQYF.

The CDR3 region is CSVAGGHANNEQFF. This sequence joins TRBV29-1 and TRBJ2-1; TCRdb designates TRBD1, a call that cannot be tested without DNA. Looked up from germline, CDR1 is SQVTM and CDR2 is ANQGSEA. The CDR3 is 14 residues long.

The chain recombines TRBV27 with TRBJ1-1. This CDR3 has 14 residues. Germline CDR1 MNHEY, CDR2 SMNVEV (reference sequence). CDR3 amino acids: CATRSQTSGPEAFF.

The CDR3 spells CASSLGQGQYLDQYF. This chain joins TRBV7-9 and TRBJ2-5; TCRdb outputs TRBD1, but without DNA this stays unchecked. CDR3 length: 15 amino acids. Per germline, CDR1 SEHNR and CDR2 FQNEAQ (reference sequence).

The chain links TRBV28 to TRBJ1-5. CDR1 and CDR2 (germline): MDHEN, SYDVKM. The CDR3 sequence is 14 residues long. The CDR3 sequence is CASNPREEVQPQHF.

The chain recombines TRBV15 with TRBJ2-1; absent DNA, TCRdb's TRBD2 call cannot be checked. Looked up from germline, CDR1 is LNHNV and CDR2 is YYDKDF (reference sequence). CDR3 size: 14 residues. CDR3 protein: CATSMGPAGDEQFF. Full variable domain (missing parts from reference TRBV15 and TRBJ2-1): DAMVIQNPRYQVTQFGKPVTLSCSQTLNHNVMYWYQQKSSQAPKLLFHYYDKDFNNEADTPDNFQSRRPNTSFCFLDIRSPGLGDTAMYLCATSMGPAGDEQFFGPGTRLTVL.

The chain joins TRBV29-1 to TRBJ2-1; the D call of TRBD2 rests on TCRdb alone, since no DNA is present to check it. CDR3 size: 14 residues. Germline V gene sequence: CDR1 SQVTM, CDR2 ANQGSEA. This CDR3 reads CSVEEPLVGNEQFF.

The genes are TRBV28 and TRBJ2-2; TCRdb's D gene call, TRBD1, goes unchecked for lack of DNA. CDR1 and CDR2 (germline): MDHEN, SYDVKM. The CDR3 contains 15 residues. This chain's CDR3 is CASSPPGINTGELFF. Combining the CDR3 with reference TRBV28 and TRBJ2-2 gives the whole variable domain DVKVTQSSRYLVKRTGEKVFLECVQDMDHENMFWYRQDPGLGLRLIYFSYDVKMKEKGDIPEGYSVSREKKERFSLILESASTNQTSMYLCASSPPGINTGELFFGEGSRLTVL.

The chain recombines TRBV4-3 with TRBJ1-4; TCRdb designates TRBD1, a call that cannot be tested without DNA. Germline V CDR1 and CDR2: LGHNA, YSLEER. The CDR3 has 15 amino acids. CDR3 protein: CASSQVGQGNEKLFF.

The rearrangement links TRBV12-3 or TRBV12-4 to TRBJ2-1; no DNA is available, so the TRBD1 call from TCRdb remains unchecked. This CDR3 is 15 amino acids long. The chain's CDR3 is CASSPRATYPHEQFF.

The J gene is TRBJ2-7, the V gene TRBV7-9; TCRdb designates TRBD1, a call that cannot be tested without DNA. Germline values: CDR1 SEHNR, CDR2 FQNEAQ (reference sequence). This CDR3 comprises 13 residues. The CDR3 here is CASSPRTNYEQYF.

The J gene is TRBJ2-1, the V gene TRBV2; the TCRdb call, TRBD2, lacks DNA for checking. From germline, CDR1 is SNHLY and CDR2 FYNNEI. The CDR3 is made up of 14 amino acids. This CDR3 reads CASYATNSDNEQFF.

Here the CDR3 reads CATSDPGTPPSYGYTF. The V call is TRBV15, the J call TRBJ1-2; TCRdb reports TRBD1, a call that lacks DNA to check it against. Germline V gene lookup returns CDR1 LNHNV and CDR2 YYDKDF (reference sequence). The CDR3 sequence is 16 residues long.

This chain joins TRBV28 and TRBJ1-1. The V gene's germline CDR1 is MDHEN and CDR2 SYDVKM. The CDR3 has 14 amino acids. The CDR3 sequence is CASKLAGGNTEAFF.

The CDR3: CASSSRGPEQFF. The chain uses TRBV7-2 and TRBJ2-1; absent DNA, TCRdb's TRBD1 call cannot be checked. The germline V gene encodes CDR1 SGHTA and CDR2 FQGNSA. The CDR3 runs 12 residues.

This rearrangement joins TRBV7-9 to TRBJ2-5. This CDR3 is 14 amino acids long. Germline lookup yields CDR1 SEHNR and CDR2 FQNEAQ (reference sequence). The CDR3 protein is CASSLQAVQETQYF.

This chain uses TRBV7-3 with TRBJ2-7. Germline lookup yields CDR1 SGHTA and CDR2 FQGTGA. The CDR3 has 13 amino acids. CDR3 protein: CASSSKSSYEQYF.

This CDR3 is CASSPGGRYEQFF. The chain has TRBV14 and TRBJ2-1; the D call from TCRdb, TRBD2, cannot be confirmed without DNA. Germline-derived CDR1 and CDR2 are SGHDN and FVKESK. The CDR3 loop spans 13 amino acids. The full variable domain, its missing parts supplied by reference TRBV14 and TRBJ2-1, is EAGVTQFPSHSVIEKGQTVTLRCDPISGHDNLYWYRRVMGKEIKFLLHFVKESKQDESGMPNNRFLAERTGGTYSTLKVQPAELEDSGVYFCASSPGGRYEQFFGPGTRLTVL.

V and J are TRBV15 and TRBJ2-2; lacking DNA, the TRBD1 call made by TCRdb goes unchecked. In germline, CDR1 is LNHNV, CDR2 YYDKDF (reference sequence). The CDR3 has 17 residues. CDR3 residues: CATSRPPGHPNTGELFF.

The chain recombines TRBV19 with TRBJ1-5; the TCRdb call, TRBD1, lacks DNA for checking. The CDR3 sequence is 15 residues long. Germline V gene sequence: CDR1 LNHDA, CDR2 SQIVND (reference sequence). The CDR3 protein is CASSPQGEHNQPQHF.

This chain connects TRBV15 to TRBJ1-2. The CDR3 has 16 residues. Looked up from germline, CDR1 is LNHNV and CDR2 is YYDKDF (reference sequence). CDR3 sequence reads: CATSRGVAPQPNGYTF.

The chain's CDR3 is CASSHQAGEVTDTQYF. The rearrangement joins TRBV6-2 or TRBV6-3 to TRBJ2-3; with no DNA, the TCRdb D assignment of TRBD2 cannot be verified. CDR3 length: 16 amino acids. CDR1 MNHEY and CDR2 SVGEGT come from the germline V gene.

The chain joins TRBV7-6 to TRBJ2-1; as DNA is missing, the TRBD1 call by TCRdb cannot be tested. This CDR3 is 13 amino acids long. Germline V lookup: CDR1 SGHVS, CDR2 FNYEAQ. CDR3 sequence reads: CASSHRQDNERFF.

This chain joins TRBV13 and TRBJ1-1; TCRdb selects TRBD1, and the lack of DNA leaves this call unchecked. The germline V gene has CDR1 PRHDT and CDR2 FYEKMQ (reference sequence). This CDR3 is built from 18 residues. CDR3 sequence: CASSLVSHRGPMNTEAFF.

The rearrangement links TRBV6-5 to TRBJ2-7; TCRdb returns TRBD2, unconfirmable since there is no DNA. Germline V gives CDR1 MNHEY, CDR2 SVGAGI. This CDR3 region has 15 residues. The CDR3 here is CASSSAWGATYEQYF.